The rows below give T cell receptor beta chains drawn from one sample of a study of blood T cell repertoires in COVID-19. TCRdb's table, derived via immunoSEQ multiplex PCR, lists solely in-frame clones and lacks some. The sample includes hundreds of thousands of clones, 88% of them seen just once. Source material: peripheral blood. The receptors were gathered from a woman aged 50 to 65 with COVID-19, enrolled during active disease. Each CDR3 is given with its conserved first and last residue. The order of the fields is J gene, V gene, clone size, D gene, CDR3 DNA, CDR3 protein. D genes are given only for firm matches. Size tells how often a clone was seen (once, few, many) or the class of an expanded clone, and some rows leave it out.

TRBJ1-1 TRBV5-1 NA TRBD1 TGCGCCAGCAGCGAGCCGGGACAGGGGGGCCCTGAAGCTTTCTTT CASSEPGQGGPEAFF
TRBJ1-3 TRBV5-1 few NA TGCGCCAGCAGCCCTGAAGCCCGGAACACCATATATTTT CASSPEARNTIYF
TRBJ1-2 TRBV28 NA NA TGTGCCAGCAGTTCGGCCGGGGATGGCTACACCTTC CASSSAGDGYTF
TRBJ2-1 TRBV2 NA TRBD2 TGTGCCAGCCATCCGCGGCCCGTGGCTAGCGGGGGCAATGAGCAGTTCTTC CASHPRPVASGGNEQFF
TRBJ1-3 TRBV27 NA NA TGTGCCAGCAGCGTAGACAGGAACTCTGGAAACACCATATATTTT CASSVDRNSGNTIYF
TRBJ1-4 TRBV5-1 NA NA TGCGCCAGCAGCTCGGGGGCAACTAATGAAAAACTGTTTTTT CASSSGATNEKLFF
TRBJ2-1 TRBV5-4 NA TRBD2 TGTGCCAGCAGCCCCGGAGGGGCGGGGGGCTCCTACAATGAGCAGTTCTTC CASSPGGAGGSYNEQFF
TRBJ2-6 TRBV7-2 NA NA TGTGCCAGCAGCCCCCAGGCGATCCGCTCTGGGGCCAACGTCCTGACTTTC CASSPQAIRSGANVLTF
TRBJ1-1 TRBV30 NA TRBD1 TGTGCCTGGAGTTCGGGACAGGGGAGCACTGAAGCTTTCTTT CAWSSGQGSTEAFF
TRBJ2-2 TRBV7-3 NA NA TGTGCCAGCGACCGGGGGGCGGCCGGGGAGCTGTTTTTT CASDRGAAGELFF
TRBJ2-7 TRBV24-1 NA NA TGTGCCACCAGTCGGGGGACTCCCAGCGTCCCCTACGAGCAGTACTTC CATSRGTPSVPYEQYF
TRBJ2-7 TRBV7-2 NA TRBD2 TGTGCCAGCAGCTTTACTAGCGGGGGGAGCTCCTACGAGCAGTACTTC CASSFTSGGSSYEQYF
TRBJ1-2 TRBV12-3/TRBV12-4 NA TRBD1 TGTGCCAGCAGATCTGGGACAGGGGATGGCTACACCTTC CASRSGTGDGYTF
TRBJ1-2 TRBV27 NA NA TGTGCCAGCAGTCTCGCGGGGGGGTTATATGGCTACACCTTC CASSLAGGLYGYTF
TRBJ2-2 TRBV6-1 NA NA TGTGCCAGCAGTGAGGACATAACGAACACCGGGGAGCTGTTTTTT CASSEDITNTGELFF
TRBJ2-2 TRBV9 few NA TGTGCCAGCAGCGTAGTGCGGGACAGAAACACCGGGGAGCTGTTTTTT CASSVVRDRNTGELFF
TRBJ2-2 TRBV11-1 few TRBD1 TGTGCCAGCAGCTTAGCGCCTCAGGGGGCGGACACCGGGGAGCTGTTTTTT CASSLAPQGADTGELFF
TRBJ2-1 TRBV4-2 NA TRBD2 TGTGCCAGCAGCCAAGGGATAGCGGGGGGCACTGAGCAGTTCTTC CASSQGIAGGTEQFF
TRBJ1-5 TRBV5-5 many TRBD1 TGTGCCAGCAGCCGACAGGGGGCCGGCAATCAGCCCCAGCATTTT CASSRQGAGNQPQHF
TRBJ1-1 TRBV5-1 NA NA TGCGCCAGCTCGCGGGGTAGGGTATTATTGAACACTGAAGCTTTCTTT CASSRGRVLLNTEAFF
TRBJ2-3 TRBV10-3 NA TRBD1 TGTGCCATCAGCCTCCGGGACAGGCGCACAGATACGCAGTATTTT CAISLRDRRTDTQYF
TRBJ2-2 TRBV11-3 once TRBD2 TGTGCCAGCAGCCCTCGGGCTAGCGGTGGCGGGGAGCTGTTTTTT CASSPRASGGGELFF
TRBJ1-1 TRBV7-2 NA NA TGTGCCAGCGGACAGCCGAACACTGAAGCTTTCTTT CASGQPNTEAFF
TRBJ2-7 TRBV27 NA NA TGTGCCAGCAGTTCTCCAGCCAGGGGACGACCGTACGAGCAGTACTTC CASSSPARGRPYEQYF
TRBJ1-2 TRBV4-1 few NA TGCGCCAGCAGCCAAGATCAGGGTCGGAACTATGGCTACACCTTC CASSQDQGRNYGYTF
TRBJ1-6 TRBV27 NA NA TGTGCCAGCAGCGAGGCCGGACACTCCCGAACCACCCTCCACTTT CASSEAGHSRTTLHF
TRBJ2-3 TRBV19 NA TRBD2 TGTGCCAGCGGCGGACTAGCGGGGTTCACAGATACGCAGTATTTT CASGGLAGFTDTQYF
TRBJ2-5 TRBV11-2 NA TRBD2 TGTGCCAGCAGCTTAGTTGGTCTAGCGGGGGCGGGAAGGGAGACCCAGTACTTC CASSLVGLAGAGRETQYF
TRBJ2-3 TRBV14 NA NA TGTGCCAGCAGCCAAGTACAGGTCTTCGGGGGAGATACGCAGTATTTT CASSQVQVFGGDTQYF
TRBJ1-1 TRBV5-1 NA TRBD1 TGCGCCAGCAGCTTACGGACAGGGAACACTGAAGCTTTCTTT CASSLRTGNTEAFF
TRBJ2-5 TRBV5-4 NA NA TGTGCCAGCAGCTTGGGCCGCCTGTCTCTGAGGGAAGTAGAGACCCAGTACTTC CASSLGRLSLREVETQYF
TRBJ1-1 TRBV5-1 NA TRBD1 TGCGCCAGCAGCGTTACAGGGGAAAGCCCTGAAGCTTTCTTT CASSVTGESPEAFF
TRBJ2-1 TRBV5-1 once NA TGCGCCAGCAGCCCCGAACTACTTGACAATGAGCAGTTCTTC CASSPELLDNEQFF
TRBJ1-2 TRBV25-1 NA TRBD1 TGTGCCAGCAGTGGTCGGACAGGGAGTGGCTACACCTTC CASSGRTGSGYTF
TRBJ2-7 TRBV5-1 NA NA TGCGCCAGCAGCTTGGTATTGACGATAGGAGCCGAGCAGTACTTC CASSLVLTIGAEQYF
TRBJ2-1 TRBV27 NA TRBD1 TGTGCCAGCAGTTTATTACGACAGGGGGCCAATGAGCAGTTCTTC CASSLLRQGANEQFF
TRBJ2-4 TRBV5-5 NA TRBD1 TGTGCCAGCAGCCAGGGACAGGGGGTAGCCAAAAACATTCAGTACTTC CASSQGQGVAKNIQYF